Listed here are 31 T cell receptor beta chains from one sample, sequenced in a study of T cell responses to AZD1222 COVID-19 vaccine. Assay: immunoSEQ multiplex PCR; the TCRdb copy retains only in-frame clones and omits some. The sample comprises fewer than 150,000 clones, about 92% of which are singletons, and roughly 5% rests with the top ten. The sequenced sample was peripheral blood, obtained on day 0 of AZD1222 vaccination. These receptors all come from an adult in good health.

A single count supports this clone. The chain recombines TRBV11-1 with TRBJ2-5; D ambiguous. From germline, CDR1 is SGHAT and CDR2 FQDESV (reference sequence). This CDR3 is built from 16 residues. Between the trimmed V and J ends, which lost 6 bases and 5 bases, there was a span of 22 bases. The CDR3 sequence is CASSPDSGRSRETQYF. CDR3 bases: TGTGCCAGCAGTCCGGATTCGGGCCGCAGTAGGGAGACCCAGTACTTC. The entire variable domain, with the rest obtained from reference TRBV11-1 and TRBJ2-5, is as follows: EAEVAQSPRYKITEKSQAVAFWCDPISGHATLYWYRQILGQGPELLVQFQDESVVDDSQLPKDRFSAERLKGVDSTLKIQPAELGDSAMYLCASSPDSGRSRETQYFGPGTRLLVL.

The chain employs TRBV5-1 and TRBJ1-6; D unclear. The CDR3 spans 15 residues. The V gene's germline CDR1 is SGHRS and CDR2 YFSETQ. Trimming left V 4 bases short and J 7 bases short, with 15 bases between. The CDR3 region is CASSPGGGYNSPLHF. In DNA form, the CDR3 reads TGCGCCAGCAGCCCTGGAGGCGGGTACAATTCACCCCTCCACTTT.

This clone was counted a single time. The chain links TRBV18 to TRBJ1-2; D is uncertain. The CDR3 has 15 residues. Trimming stripped 0 bases from V and 4 bases from J, with 12 bases between. The germline V gene encodes CDR1 KGHSH and CDR2 LQKENI. CDR3 region: CASSPPATSFYGYTF. The CDR3 DNA follows: TGTGCCAGCTCACCACCCGCGACATCTTTCTATGGCTACACCTTC.

The genes are TRBV30 and TRBJ1-5; 10 bases are shared with TRBD1. Germline CDR1 and CDR2: GTSNPN and SVGIG (reference sequence). V lost 2 bases to trimming and J lost 3 bases; unmatched junction nucleotides: 13. This CDR3 is 18 amino acids long. The DNA for the CDR3 is TGTGCCTGGAGTCCACTTTCGGGACAGGGGAGTTTCAATCAGCCCCAGCATTTT. Translation gives CAWSPLSGQGSFNQPQHF.

J is TRBJ1-1 and V is TRBV29-1; D is ambiguous. Germline loops: CDR1 SQVTM, CDR2 ANQGSEA. The CDR3 extends over 12 amino acids. Trimming left V 4 bases short and J 0 bases short, with 6 bases between. The CDR3 spells CSVVTVNTEAFF. The CDR3 nucleotides are TGCAGCGTTGTAACAGTGAACACTGAAGCTTTCTTT.

The chain employs TRBV7-8 and TRBJ2-7; D gene ambiguous. CDR3 length: 11 amino acids. Germline CDR1 and CDR2: SGHVS and FQNEAQ. The V gene lost 3 bases and the J gene lost 3 bases, with 3 bases spanning the gap. CDR3 residues: CASSLSYEQYF. The CDR3 coding sequence is TGTGCCAGCAGCTTGAGCTACGAGCAGTACTTC.

The V and J genes are TRBV3-1 (or the pseudogene TRBV3-2) and TRBJ2-3; 13 bases fit TRBD2. There are 17 residues in the CDR3. CDR1 is LGHDT and CDR2 is YNNKEL in the germline V gene (reference sequence). The junction had 11 bases not matched to a gene; V was cut back by 6 bases and J by 5 bases. The CDR3 nucleotides read TGTGCCAGCAGGCGTAACCTGGGGACTAGCGGGGAAGATACGCAGTATTTT. Protein sequence: CASRRNLGTSGEDTQYF.

This chain joins TRBV19 and TRBJ2-7, with TRBD1 as a possible D gene (5 bases). The CDR3 is 14 amino acids. Germline loops: CDR1 LNHDA, CDR2 SQIVND (reference sequence). V dropped 3 bases and J dropped 5 bases, with 14 bases sitting between them. The CDR3 loop reads CASSMSGRVNEQYF. CDR3 nucleotides: TGTGCCAGTAGTATGTCCGGCAGGGTCAACGAGCAGTACTTC.

The chain joins TRBV6-2 or TRBV6-3 to TRBJ2-3; D is uncertain. CDR3 length equals 14 residues. With 0 bases removed from V and 3 bases from J, the gap between germline ends came to 7 bases. Per the germline V gene, CDR1 is MNHEY and CDR2 is SVGEGT. The CDR3 reads CASSYSGRTDTQYF. The CDR3 nucleotides are TGTGCCAGCAGTTACTCCGGAAGAACAGATACGCAGTATTTT.

The J gene is TRBJ2-7, the V gene TRBV5-1, with D perhaps matching TRBD2 (6 bases). Trimming pared 4 bases from V and 0 bases from J, leaving 14 bases between. Germline CDR1 is SGHRS and CDR2 is YFSETQ. This CDR3 contains 15 residues. CDR3 in DNA: TGCGCCAGCAGCCTCACGGGACTTTCCTCCTACGAGCAGTACTTC. It is translated as CASSLTGLSSYEQYF.

Only one count was recorded for this clone. The V and J genes are TRBV2 and TRBJ1-1; D may be TRBD1 (5 bases). CDR3 length equals 14 residues. Trimming took 1 base from V and 4 from J, leaving 10 bases between them. Germline V gives CDR1 SNHLY, CDR2 FYNNEI. The CDR3 sequence is CASSEGGVGTEAFF. In nucleotides, the CDR3 is TGTGCCAGCAGTGAAGGGGGCGTGGGCACTGAAGCTTTCTTT.

Written as DNA, the CDR3 is TGCGCCAGCAGCTTGGGGGGGCGAATGAACACTGAAGCTTTCTTT. It translates to CASSLGGRMNTEAFF. This rearrangement joins TRBV5-1 to TRBJ1-1; possibly TRBD1 for D (6 bases). The length of the CDR3 is 15 residues. Trimming stripped 0 bases from V and 0 bases from J, with 9 bases between. The germline V gene encodes CDR1 SGHRS and CDR2 YFSETQ.

The V and J genes are TRBV19 and TRBJ2-7; D is unclear. Between the trimmed V and J ends, which lost 1 base and 3 bases, there was a span of 7 bases. The CDR3 totals 13 residues. CDR1 is LNHDA, CDR2 SQIVND, per germline (reference sequence). Here the CDR3 DNA reads TGTGCCAGTAGTATAGTTAAGTACTACGAGCAGTACTTC. It codes for CASSIVKYYEQYF.

This sequence joins TRBV24-1 and TRBJ2-5; 12 nucleotides agree with TRBD2. V lost 4 bases and J lost 2; bases outside the gene matches: 16. There are 20 residues in the CDR3. Germline loops: CDR1 KGHDR, CDR2 SFDVKD. Here the CDR3 reads CATSDYLRASGRVAQETQYF. CDR3 DNA: TGTGCCACCAGTGACTACCTCAGGGCTAGCGGGAGGGTCGCTCAAGAGACCCAGTACTTC.

CDR3 residues: CASSLTFGEGYTF. The DNA for the CDR3 is TGTGCCAGCAGCCTCACCTTTGGGGAGGGCTACACCTTC. The chain joins TRBV3-1 (or the pseudogene TRBV3-2) to TRBJ1-2, with D unresolved. The CDR3 length is 13 residues. Germline V gene lookup returns CDR1 LGHDT and CDR2 YNNKEL (reference sequence). Trimming pared 4 bases from V and 8 bases from J, leaving 14 bases between.

J is TRBJ1-2 and V is TRBV19; unclear D gene. The germline V gene encodes CDR1 LNHDA and CDR2 SQIVND (reference sequence). The CDR3 loop spans 11 amino acids. Trimming stripped 9 bases from V and 3 bases from J, with 8 bases between. CDR3 sequence reads: CASRRDYGYTF. CDR3 nucleotide sequence: TGTGCCAGCCGACGGGACTATGGCTACACCTTC.

The chain carries TRBV11-2 and TRBJ1-1, with TRBD1 identical over 8 bases. V lost 5 bases to trimming and J lost 4 bases; unmatched junction nucleotides: 6. Germline V gene sequence: CDR1 SGHAT, CDR2 FQNNGV. The CDR3 runs 14 residues. Here the CDR3 DNA reads TGTGCCAGCAGCCGGACAGGGAGATCCACTGAAGCTTTCTTT. Translation: CASSRTGRSTEAFF.

The V and J genes are TRBV10-2 and TRBJ2-7, with a possible D match to TRBD1 (5 bases). This CDR3 comprises 12 residues. Germline loops: CDR1 WSHSY, CDR2 SAAADI. The V gene lost 2 bases and the J gene lost 3 bases, with 5 bases spanning the gap. CDR3 sequence (DNA): TGCGCCAGCAGTGAGAGGGGCTACGAGCAGTACTTC. Encoded protein: CASSERGYEQYF.

The CDR3 sequence: CASSQALSGLYGYTF. CDR3 coding DNA: TGCGCCAGCAGCCAAGCCCTATCAGGTTTATATGGCTACACCTTC. The chain has TRBV4-3 and TRBJ1-2; D unclear. The germline V and J ends were trimmed by 1 base and 5 bases, with 14 bases remaining between them. The length of the CDR3 is 15 residues. CDR1 and CDR2 from the germline V gene are LGHNA and YSLEER.

The genes are TRBV6-5 and TRBJ1-1; maybe TRBD1 (5 bases). The V end was cut by 0 bases, the J end by 0 bases, with 8 bases between. The germline CDR1 and CDR2 sequences are MNHEY and SVGAGI. This CDR3 has 15 amino acids. CDR3 sequence (DNA): TGTGCCAGCAGTTACTCACCAGGGTTGAACACTGAAGCTTTCTTT. Its translation: CASSYSPGLNTEAFF.

J is TRBJ1-2 and V is TRBV3-1 (or the pseudogene TRBV3-2); maybe TRBD1 (5 bases). Germline lookup yields CDR1 LGHDT and CDR2 YNNKEL (reference sequence). This CDR3 has 12 amino acids. Trimming shortened V by 6 bases and J by 8 bases, and 13 bases separated the two germline ends. The CDR3 DNA follows: TGTGCCAGCAGTCTCCAGGGAGGGGGCTACACCTTC. Its protein is CASSLQGGGYTF.

This chain links TRBV15 with TRBJ2-2; 8 bases align to TRBD2. Germline values: CDR1 LNHNV, CDR2 YYDKDF (reference sequence). With 3 bases clipped from V and 0 bases from J, the junction kept 6 bases outside the gene matches. The CDR3 totals 17 residues. The CDR3 bases are TGTGCCACCAGCAGCTTAAGCGGGAGCGCGAACACCGGGGAGCTGTTTTTT. It specifies CATSSLSGSANTGELFF.

The chain links TRBV3-1 (or the pseudogene TRBV3-2) to TRBJ2-1; 10 bases align to TRBD2. The V and J ends lost 1 base and 4 bases, in that order; junction bases with no gene match: 4. CDR1 and CDR2 (germline): LGHDT, YNNKEL (reference sequence). CDR3 size: 16 residues. Here the CDR3 reads CASSQGFSGGYNEQFF. CDR3 sequence (DNA): TGTGCCAGCAGCCAAGGGTTTAGCGGGGGGTACAATGAGCAGTTCTTC.

The gene calls are TRBV5-4 and TRBJ2-7; 7 nucleotides match TRBD1. The germline V gene has CDR1 SGHNT and CDR2 YYREEE (reference sequence). The CDR3 is 14 amino acids. After removal of 2 bases from V and 3 bases from J, the junction contained 5 bases not matched to a gene. The CDR3 DNA reads as TGTGCCAGCAGCTTACCGGGACAGCACTACGAGCAGTACTTC. Amino acids: CASSLPGQHYEQYF.

The chain links TRBV15 to TRBJ2-1; D unclear. This CDR3 contains 16 residues. Germline assignment: CDR1 LNHNV and CDR2 YYDKDF (reference sequence). V lost 3 bases and J lost 7, with 19 bases in between. As DNA, the CDR3 is TGTGCCACCAGCAGCCCAGGACGTGGGCATGGTAATGAGCAGTTCTTC. Residues: CATSSPGRGHGNEQFF.

The J gene is TRBJ1-6, the V gene TRBV18; no definite D call. CDR3 length: 15 residues. Germline V gives CDR1 KGHSH, CDR2 LQKENI. The V end lost 4 bases, the J end lost 0 bases, and 7 bases lay between the germline ends. Written as DNA, the CDR3 is TGTGCCAGCTCACTGGAGAGCTCCTATAATTCACCCCTCCACTTT. It codes for CASSLESSYNSPLHF.

J is TRBJ1-5 and V is TRBV15; D is ambiguous. The CDR3 has 15 amino acids. Germline CDR1 is LNHNV and CDR2 is YYDKDF (reference sequence). V was trimmed by 1 base and J by 7 bases, leaving 14 bases between them. The CDR3 DNA follows: TGTGCCACCAGCAGAGCCGGCATCATAGGACAGCCCCAGCATTTT. Its translation is CATSRAGIIGQPQHF.

The rearrangement joins TRBV10-3 to TRBJ1-1; no firm D call. The germline V gene has CDR1 ENHRY and CDR2 SYGVKD. This CDR3 spans 13 amino acids. V lost 6 bases, J lost 1 base, and 9 bases lay in between. The CDR3 region is CAIRSLENTEAFF. DNA for the CDR3: TGTGCCATCAGATCCTTGGAGAACACTGAAGCTTTCTTT.

The V and J genes are TRBV19 and TRBJ1-6; D not resolved. There are 13 residues in the CDR3. Germline values: CDR1 LNHDA, CDR2 SQIVND (reference sequence). V was pared by 3 bases and J by 9 bases, with 9 bases between. The CDR3 DNA reads TGTGCCAGTAGTATTCGGGTGGGTTCACCCCTCCACTTT. It translates to CASSIRVGSPLHF.

This clone came up once. The V gene is TRBV10-2, the J gene TRBJ1-1; D might be TRBD1 (6 bases). Trimming stripped 1 base from V and 6 bases from J, with 15 bases between. The CDR3 runs to 15 residues. Germline lookup yields CDR1 WSHSY and CDR2 SAAADI. This CDR3 is CASSEYGGFGAEAFF. The DNA of the CDR3 is TGCGCCAGCAGTGAGTATGGGGGCTTCGGTGCTGAAGCTTTCTTT.

The chain carries TRBV4-2 and TRBJ1-2, with 10 bases fitting TRBD1. The CDR3 is 16 residues long. The J segment lost 1 base and the V segment lost 3 bases, leaving 5 bases of the junction unmatched. Germline V gene data show CDR1 as LGHNA and CDR2 as YNFKEQ. The DNA of the CDR3 is TGTGCCAGCAGCCAGGGACAGGGGAAGAATAACTATGGCTACACCTTC. Protein sequence: CASSQGQGKNNYGYTF.